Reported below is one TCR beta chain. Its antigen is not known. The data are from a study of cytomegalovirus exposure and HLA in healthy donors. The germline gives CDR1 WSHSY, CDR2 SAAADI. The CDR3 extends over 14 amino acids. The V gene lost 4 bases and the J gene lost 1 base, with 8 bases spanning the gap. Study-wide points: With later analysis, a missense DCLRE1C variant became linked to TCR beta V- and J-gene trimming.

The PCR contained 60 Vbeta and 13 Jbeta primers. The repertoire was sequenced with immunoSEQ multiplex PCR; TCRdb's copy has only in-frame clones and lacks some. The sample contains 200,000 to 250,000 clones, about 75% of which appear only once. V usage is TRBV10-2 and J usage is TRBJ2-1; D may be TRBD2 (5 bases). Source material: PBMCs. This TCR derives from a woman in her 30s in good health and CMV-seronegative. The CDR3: CASSASGSYNEQFF. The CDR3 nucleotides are TGCGCCAGCAGTGCGAGCGGATCCTACAATGAGCAGTTCTTC.